Listed below are T cell receptor beta chains from one sample, sequenced in a study of PD-1 blockade in classical Hodgkin lymphoma. Measured with immunoSEQ multiplex PCR; TCRdb has only the in-frame clones, and not every one. The repertoire holds about 94,000 clones, with just over 90% as singletons. Sequences were derived from peripheral blood mononuclear cells (PBMCs), sampled before the fourth cycle of nivolumab. The receptors here all came from a human donor with classical Hodgkin lymphoma. CDR3s leave out the opening cysteine and the closing phenylalanine or tryptophan.

J gene | V gene | CDR3 protein
TRBJ2-5 | TRBV11-2 | ASSQPSGETQY
TRBJ1-1 | TRBV6-5 | ASSRGQVHTEAF
TRBJ2-7 | TRBV29-1 | SVPGQGAYEQY
TRBJ1-2 | TRBV6-6 | ASRTRDKEGYGYT
TRBJ2-1 | TRBV19 | ASSMGNLPEQF
TRBJ1-1 | TRBV6-6 | ASSYGPGRAEAF
TRBJ1-3 | TRBV28 | ASSLRTGQGSTIY
TRBJ2-1 | TRBV6-1 | ASSEAPGGYNEQF
TRBJ2-2 | TRBV2 | ASSEALRTGELF
TRBJ2-7 | TRBV5-4 | ASSFRLPLGKQY
TRBJ2-1 | TRBV27 | ASRPTGNYNEQF
TRBJ2-1 | TRBV28 | ASSLFGVAANEQF
TRBJ1-5 | TRBV5-1 | ASSTDGGRDQPQH
TRBJ1-5 | TRBV6-4 | ASSAGQGQPQH
TRBJ2-7 | TRBV7-2 | ASSLNTYEQY
TRBJ1-2 | TRBV6-1 | ASRSGTEANYGYT
TRBJ2-2 | TRBV10-1 | ASYGQITGELF
TRBJ2-7 | TRBV5-1 | ASSLVGLSYEQY
TRBJ2-1 | TRBV5-1 | ASSLEGTSGGNEQF
TRBJ2-1 | TRBV5-4 | ASSLDIGGNEQF
TRBJ2-3 | TRBV28 | ASSSANLEVRADTQY
TRBJ2-7 | TRBV7-9 | ASSLPGRSYEQY
TRBJ2-1 | TRBV27 | ASIRSSEQF
TRBJ1-1 | TRBV30 | AWRGTEDEAF
TRBJ1-1 | TRBV5-1 | ASSFSGQGTLEAF
TRBJ2-5 | TRBV18 | ASSPTGGRETQY
TRBJ2-1 | TRBV28 | ASKTTLTSGNEQF
TRBJ2-7 | TRBV5-1 | ASSYGQYEQY
TRBJ2-7 | TRBV2 | ASRGAGTD
TRBJ2-5 | TRBV29-1 | SVADTGHEAQY
TRBJ2-1 | TRBV5-1 | ASSLAYNEQF
TRBJ2-5 | TRBV7-2 | ASSLGAGGGQETQY
TRBJ2-1 | TRBV9 | ASSVDAADSYNEQF
TRBJ2-7 | TRBV27 | ASSLGASGSREQY
TRBJ2-7 | TRBV7-9 | ASSLAGTGGNEQY
TRBJ2-7 | TRBV6-7 | ASSFGDTYEQY
TRBJ2-1 | TRBV28 | ASSLFPGGPGNEQF
TRBJ2-1 | TRBV11-2 | ASSRNPLTGIPSAREQF
TRBJ2-7 | TRBV18 | ASSDRDRGAYEQY
TRBJ2-2 | TRBV9 | ASSASGRTNTGELF
TRBJ1-4 | TRBV11-2 | ASSNTGSLPLGKLF
TRBJ1-4 | TRBV5-1 | ASSLGSQGWNEKLF
TRBJ2-7 | TRBV19 | ASNPLAGVGYEQY
TRBJ1-1 | TRBV13 | ASSSGVMNTEAF
TRBJ2-7 | TRBV19 | ASSVTSTSTYEQY
TRBJ2-5 | TRBV5-4 | ASSLTDSGQETQY
TRBJ2-3 | TRBV27 | ASSSSRGGTDTQY
TRBJ2-7 | TRBV5-4 | ASSLGQDPYYEQY
TRBJ1-1 | TRBV27 | ASSPRTGGNRGTEAF